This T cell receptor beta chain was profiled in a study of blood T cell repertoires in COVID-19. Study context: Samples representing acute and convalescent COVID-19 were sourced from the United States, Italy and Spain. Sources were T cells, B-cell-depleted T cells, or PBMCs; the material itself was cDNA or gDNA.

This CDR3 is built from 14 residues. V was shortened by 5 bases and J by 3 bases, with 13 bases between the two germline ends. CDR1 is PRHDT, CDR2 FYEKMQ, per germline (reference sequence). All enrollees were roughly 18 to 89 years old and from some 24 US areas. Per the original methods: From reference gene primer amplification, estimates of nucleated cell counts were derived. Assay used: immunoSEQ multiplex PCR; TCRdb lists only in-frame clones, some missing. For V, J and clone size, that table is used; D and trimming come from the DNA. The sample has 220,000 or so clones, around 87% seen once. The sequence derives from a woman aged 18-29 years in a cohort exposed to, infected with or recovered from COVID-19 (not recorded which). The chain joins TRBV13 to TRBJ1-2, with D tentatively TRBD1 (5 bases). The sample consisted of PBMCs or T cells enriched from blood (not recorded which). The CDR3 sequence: CASSRSGGYYGYTF. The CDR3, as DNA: TGTGCCAGCAGCCGAAGCGGGGGTTACTATGGCTACACCTTC.